The rows below give T cell receptor beta chains drawn from one sample of a study of early T cells in non-severe SARS-CoV-2 infection. MiXCR was run by TCRdb on the 5' RACE reads, yielding one entry per CDR3 protein. The sample shows 60,000 or so distinct CDR3 sequences, 9.3% of them seen only once. The sequenced sample was whole blood. The receptors were gathered from an adult who was a healthcare worker with PCR-confirmed SARS-CoV-2 infection or an uninfected control (not recorded which). Each CDR3 is given with its conserved first and last residue. Clone size is given for some rows only: seen once, a few or many times, or a class if the clone is expanded.

abundance	v_gene	j_gene	CDR3aa
many	TRBV9	TRBJ2-1	CASSVGGSYNEQFF
NA	TRBV30	TRBJ1-1	CAISREAFF
NA	TRBV18	TRBJ2-3	CASSLLQGNTDTQYF
many	TRBV13	TRBJ1-2	CASSPASSFYGYTF
few	TRBV24-1	TRBJ2-3	CATSDSGGKDTQYF
few	TRBV7-9	TRBJ2-2	CASSTNSGGGTTGELFF
NA	TRBV6-5	TRBJ2-1	CASSSVHEQFF
many	TRBV13	TRBJ1-2	CASSLWGGPQQSNYGYTF
many	TRBV18	TRBJ1-1	CASSPRTGKMNTEAFF
NA	TRBV7-9	TRBJ1-2	CASSLEASYGYTF
many	TRBV4-1	TRBJ2-7	CASSRIQGESYEQYF
NA	TRBV19	TRBJ2-5	CASSIGPGRETQYF
NA	TRBV6-5	TRBJ1-6	CASGWQTESPLHF
NA	TRBV20-1	TRBJ2-7	CSATRQPSYEQYF